What follows are 15 T cell receptor beta chains derived from one specimen sequenced in a study of T cell repertoires in cytomegalovirus infection. TCRdb re-called the reads through MiXCR, storing one row per CDR3 protein. Of more than 650,000 distinct CDR3 sequences detected, about 40% appear once; the ten largest clones hold about 2.8%. The sample was PBMCs. These receptors all stem from a human donor in good health (CMV status not recorded). Some clones in this sample may be carry-over from other donors' samples.

The gene calls are TRBV11-2 and TRBJ1-4, with no clear D. The CDR3 spans 12 residues. Per germline, CDR1 SGHAT and CDR2 FQNNGV. V was cut by 2 bases and J by 7 bases, with 5 bases left in between. The DNA of the CDR3 is TGTGCCAGCAGCTTACCGTCTGAAAAACTGTTTTTT. It encodes CASSLPSEKLFF.

The chain has TRBV4-1 and TRBJ2-3, with 9 bases fitting TRBD2. Germline V lookup: CDR1 MGHRA, CDR2 YSYEKL. The CDR3 covers 17 residues. Losses at the gene ends were 3 bases for V and 3 bases for J; bases not matched to a gene: 10. CDR3 sequence reads: CASSHGDSGRSTDTQYF. The CDR3, as DNA: TGCGCCAGCAGCCATGGGGATAGCGGGAGAAGTACAGATACGCAGTATTTT.

The chain is built from TRBV19 and TRBJ2-1, with D maybe TRBD1 (7 bases). The ends were cut back, 4 bases at V and 6 bases at J, with 16 bases in the middle. Germline V CDR1 and CDR2: LNHDA, SQIVND (reference sequence). The CDR3 loop spans 15 amino acids. CDR3 nucleotides: TGTGCCAGTAGTACTCGGGACAGAGCGGGCAATGAGCAGTTCTTC. This translates into CASSTRDRAGNEQFF.

The V gene is TRBV5-6, the J gene TRBJ1-1, with a tentative D call TRBD1 (6 bases). Trimming shortened V by 6 bases and J by 7 bases, and 25 bases separated the two germline ends. Germline loops: CDR1 SGHDT, CDR2 YYEEEE. This CDR3 has 16 residues. In nucleotides, the CDR3 is TGTGCCAGCATCTCCTACAGCTTGATGGGGGCCGGTGAAGCTTTCTTT. Protein: CASISYSLMGAGEAFF. The complete variable domain, with remaining parts taken from reference TRBV5-6 and TRBJ1-1, reads DAGVTQSPTHLIKTRGQQVTLRCSPKSGHDTVSWYQQALGQGPQFIFQYYEEEERQRGNFPDRFSGHQFPNYSSELNVNALLLGDSALYLCASISYSLMGAGEAFFGQGTRLTVV.

The chain combines TRBV5-6 with TRBJ2-1; D gene unclear. Germline loops: CDR1 SGHDT, CDR2 YYEEEE. V dropped 1 base and J dropped 7 bases, with 6 bases sitting between them. CDR3 size: 12 residues. This chain's CDR3 is CASSLIRNEQFF. The CDR3, as DNA: TGTGCCAGCAGCTTGATCAGGAATGAGCAGTTCTTC.

This chain joins TRBV7-6 and TRBJ1-4, with D perhaps TRBD1 (5 bases). The CDR3 runs 16 residues. Germline lookup yields CDR1 SGHVS and CDR2 FNYEAQ. The V end lost 3 bases, the J end lost 7 bases, and 18 bases lay between the germline ends. CDR3 bases: TGTGCCAGCAGCTTGGGGCAGGCAAGAGTACTTGAAAAACTGTTTTTT. Protein sequence: CASSLGQARVLEKLFF. Variable domain in full (rest from reference TRBV7-6 and TRBJ1-4): GAGVSQSPRYKVTKRGQDVALRCDPISGHVSLYWYRQALGQGPEFLTYFNYEAQQDKSGLPNDRFSAERPEGSISTLTIQRTEQRDSAMYRCASSLGQARVLEKLFFGSGTQLSVL.

This clonotype came up many times. The chain uses TRBV7-2 and TRBJ2-1, with D perhaps matching TRBD1 (5 bases). Germline assignment: CDR1 SGHTA and CDR2 FQGNSA. V was cut by 6 bases and J by 14 bases, with 20 bases left in between. The CDR3 spans 13 residues. CDR3 loop: CASSLELDRPKFF. The DNA of the CDR3 is TGTGCCAGCAGTCTGGAACTTGACAGACCGAAGTTCTTC.

V usage is TRBV4-1 and J usage is TRBJ2-1; 9 bases align to TRBD1. The CDR3 consists of 15 residues. V gave up 4 bases and J gave up 8 bases; unmatched junction bases: 9. From germline, CDR1 is MGHRA and CDR2 YSYEKL. CDR3 nucleotides: TGCGCCAGCAGCCCTGAGGGGACAGGGCGCCATGAGCAGTTCTTC. Residues: CASSPEGTGRHEQFF.

This clonotype occurred a few times. The rearrangement joins TRBV2 to TRBJ2-1, with D possibly TRBD1 on 6 matching bases. Germline assignment: CDR1 SNHLY and CDR2 FYNNEI. Deletions cut 6 bases from V and 0 bases from J, with 15 bases between. CDR3 length: 16 amino acids. The CDR3 region is CASRAEDSYSYNEQFF. The DNA of the CDR3 is TGTGCCAGCAGAGCTGAGGACAGCTACTCCTACAATGAGCAGTTCTTC.

The chain carries TRBV2 and TRBJ2-3; TRBD1 matches 7 bases. The CDR3 has 14 residues. The ends lost 8 bases at V and 2 bases at J; junction bases unmatched: 7. CDR1 SNHLY and CDR2 FYNNEI come from the germline V gene. CDR3 nucleotide sequence: TGTGCCAGCCACCGGGACAGAGACACAGATACGCAGTATTTT. This translates into CASHRDRDTDTQYF.

This clonotype was seen more than once but under ten times. The chain has TRBV11-2 and TRBJ2-1; D is undetermined. There are 14 residues in the CDR3. The germline V and J ends were trimmed by 1 base and 0 bases, with 4 bases remaining between them. Per germline, CDR1 SGHAT and CDR2 FQNNGV. The CDR3 DNA follows: TGTGCCAGCAGCTTAGGCTTCTCCTACAATGAGCAGTTCTTC. This encodes CASSLGFSYNEQFF.

The chain couples TRBV5-1 to TRBJ2-3; 8 bases fit TRBD2. CDR1 and CDR2 (germline): SGHRS, YFSETQ. The V segment lost 4 bases and the J segment 4 bases; nucleotides outside the gene matches: 17. The CDR3 length is 18 residues. DNA of the CDR3: TGCGCCAGCAGCCCCTTGAAACTTGGAGCGGGAGAAGCAGATACGCAGTATTTT. Its translation: CASSPLKLGAGEADTQYF. The full variable domain, in which reference TRBV5-1 and TRBJ2-3 provide the parts outside the CDR3, is KAGVTQTPRYLIKTRGQQVTLSCSPISGHRSVSWYQQTPGQGLQFLFEYFSETQRNKGNFPGRFSGRQFSNSRSEMNVSTLELGDSALYLCASSPLKLGAGEADTQYFGPGTRLTVL.

This clonotype was seen a single time. The gene calls are TRBV6-4 and TRBJ2-5; maybe TRBD2 (6 bases). The V and J ends lost 11 bases and 5 bases respectively, with 24 bases between them. This CDR3 is built from 15 residues. Germline V lookup: CDR1 MRHNA, CDR2 SNTAGT. DNA of the CDR3: TGTGCCGGGTGCCCGTACCGGGGGAGGCAGGAGACCCAGTACTTC. This translates into CAGCPYRGRQETQYF.

The CDR3 DNA reads as TGTGCCAGCAGCCGTGGCCCTACCTACGAGCAGTACTTC. Translation: CASSRGPTYEQYF. The gene calls are TRBV3-1 and TRBJ2-7, with D unresolved. CDR1 and CDR2 (germline): LGHDT, YNNKEL (reference sequence). CDR3 size: 13 residues. The V and J ends lost 4 bases and 2 bases respectively, with 9 bases between them.

V is TRBV29-1 and J is TRBJ2-7; no clear D gene. Trimming took 4 bases from V and 6 from J, leaving 19 bases between them. This CDR3 is 14 amino acids long. Germline CDR1 SQVTM, CDR2 ANQGSEA. CDR3 region: CSVVGQKDFSEQYF. CDR3 DNA sequence: TGCAGCGTTGTCGGGCAGAAAGACTTCTCCGAGCAGTACTTC.